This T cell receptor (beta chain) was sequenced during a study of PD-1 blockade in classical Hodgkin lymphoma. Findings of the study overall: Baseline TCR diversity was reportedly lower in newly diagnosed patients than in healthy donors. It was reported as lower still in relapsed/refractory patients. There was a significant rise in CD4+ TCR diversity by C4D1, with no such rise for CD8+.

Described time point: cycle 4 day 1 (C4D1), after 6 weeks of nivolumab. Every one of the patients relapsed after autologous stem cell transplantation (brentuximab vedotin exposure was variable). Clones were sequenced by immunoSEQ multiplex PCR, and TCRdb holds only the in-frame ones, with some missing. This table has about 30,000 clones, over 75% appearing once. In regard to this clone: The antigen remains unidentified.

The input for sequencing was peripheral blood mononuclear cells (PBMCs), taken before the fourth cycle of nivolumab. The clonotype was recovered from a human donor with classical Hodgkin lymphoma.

CDR3 bases: TGTGCCAGCAGAGGGTGGGACACAGACTACGAGCAGTACTTC. It translates to CASRGWDTDYEQYF. This chain uses TRBV5-8 with TRBJ2-7; possibly TRBD1 for D (6 bases). The CDR3 loop spans 14 amino acids. Germline CDR1 reads SGHTS; CDR2 reads YDEGEE. Trimming shortened V by 5 bases and J by 3 bases, and 15 bases separated the two germline ends.